What follows describes a single TCR beta chain. What it binds is not known. The entry originates in a study of T cell responses to AZD1222 COVID-19 vaccine. Study information: Pooled together were second doses at about 4 or about 12 weeks.

Study results and caveats: Unmutated variant regions are reportedly targeted by nearly half of spike-specific TCRs. Dominant CD4 TCR responses targeted spike regions 160-218 and 743-854.

Clones were read by immunoSEQ multiplex PCR, and TCRdb kept only the in-frame ones, dropping some. The data show around 140,000 clones, 90% seen once. CDR1 and CDR2 from the germline V gene are LGHNA and YNFKEQ. V shed 0 bases and J 1 base; nucleotides not matched to a gene: 2. The CDR3 spans 18 residues. The V and J genes are TRBV4-2 and TRBJ2-3; 15 bases map to TRBD2. The sequence was collected from an adult in good health. Sequencing was performed on peripheral blood, taken on day 0 of AZD1222 vaccination. The DNA of the CDR3 is TGTGCCAGCAGCCAAGAGGGACTAGCGGGGGGACGCACAGATACGCAGTATTTT. Protein product: CASSQEGLAGGRTDTQYF.